Reported below is one TCR beta chain. Its antigen is still unknown. Germline values: CDR1 DFQATT, CDR2 SNEGSKA (reference sequence). Trimming removed 3 bases at V and 0 bases at J, with 8 bases between. The CDR3 has 13 amino acids. This sample was included in a study of Ad26.COV2.S vaccination and SARS-CoV-2 variants. Study results and caveats: Spike-specific CD8+ and CD4+ T cell responses reportedly showed substantial breadth after vaccination.

Treatment here: around 19 received Ad26.COV2.S at low or high dose, single or two shots; 5 received placebo; per-sample allocation not given. Samples came from day 63 after the first vaccine or placebo injection. This Boston cohort included adults aged 18-55 years. The protocol was immunoSEQ multiplex PCR, while the TCRdb copy is restricted to in-frame clones and leaves out a portion. The data show some 480,000 clones, 87% seen once. V is TRBV20-1 and J is TRBJ1-1; D is ambiguous. The sample in question was peripheral blood, obtained in a trial of Ad26.COV2.S vaccine versus placebo. This TCR came from a person aged 18-65 years who received the Ad26.COV2.S COVID-19 vaccine or a placebo. The CDR3 bases are TGCAGTGCTAGTCGGAGGGTGAACACTGAAGCTTTCTTT. Translation gives CSASRRVNTEAFF.